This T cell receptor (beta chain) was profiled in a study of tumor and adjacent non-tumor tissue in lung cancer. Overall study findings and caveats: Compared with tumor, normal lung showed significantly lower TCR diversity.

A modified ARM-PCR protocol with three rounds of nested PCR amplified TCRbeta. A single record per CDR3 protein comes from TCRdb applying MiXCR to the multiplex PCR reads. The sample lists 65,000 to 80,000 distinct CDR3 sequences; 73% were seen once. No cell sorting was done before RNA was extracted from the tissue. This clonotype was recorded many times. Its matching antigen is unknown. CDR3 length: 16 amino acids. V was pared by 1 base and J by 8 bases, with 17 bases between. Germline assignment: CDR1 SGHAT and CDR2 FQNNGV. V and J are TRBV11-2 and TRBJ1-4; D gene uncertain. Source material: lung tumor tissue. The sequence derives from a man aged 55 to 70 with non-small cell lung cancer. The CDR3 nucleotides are TGTGCCAGCAGCTTAGCGTTAAGCCCACCGGTGGAAAAACTGTTTTTT. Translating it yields CASSLALSPPVEKLFF.